The 6 T cell receptor beta chains in this list originate from one sample, sequenced in a study of identical twins (dated by TCRdb to 2016 to 2018). Library method: 5' RACE. TCRdb shows the sequencer as Illumina HiSeq 2000. In-frame beta chains were kept once TCRdb had trimmed the public reads at Q25 with fastp and called clones with MiXCR. Rows with a matching CDR3 protein are joined into one entry that keeps the most common DNA and genes. A total of about 530,000 distinct CDR3 sequences appear in this sample, 12% to 15% of them only once. The leading ten clones occupy about 0.47% of the sample. In addition, the sample was reused for a study of yellow fever vaccine responses in identical twins.

The sequenced sample was CD4+ T cells sorted from blood. The receptors shown here come from a woman younger than 30 in good health.

In this sample, this clonotype turned up a few times. This sequence joins TRBV3-1 and TRBJ1-5, with 8 bases aligning to TRBD1. The ends lost 5 bases at V and 2 bases at J; junction bases unmatched: 2. This CDR3 contains 14 residues. Germline values: CDR1 LGHDT, CDR2 YNNKEL (reference sequence). The CDR3 DNA sequence: TGTGCCAGCAGCACGACAGGGGGCAATCAGCCCCAGCATTTT. This sequence encodes CASSTTGGNQPQHF.

J is TRBJ2-7 and V is TRBV5-1; TRBD1 is a possible D gene (5 bases). This CDR3 contains 15 residues. Per the germline V gene, CDR1 is SGHRS and CDR2 is YFSETQ. The V end lost 1 base, the J end lost 0 bases, and 11 bases lay between the germline ends. CDR3 protein: CASSLFGDSSYEQYF. Written as DNA, the CDR3 is TGCGCCAGCAGCTTGTTTGGTGACAGCTCCTACGAGCAGTACTTC.

In this sample, this clonotype turned up a few times. This chain uses TRBV9 with TRBJ1-4, with D possibly matching TRBD1 (5 bases). The CDR3 is 16 amino acids. The ends were cut back, 2 bases at V and 3 bases at J, with 14 bases in the middle. Germline V gives CDR1 SGDLS, CDR2 YYNGEE. The CDR3 DNA sequence: TGTGCCAGCAGCGTGGCCTTGGGGGTTGCTAATGAAAAACTGTTTTTT. Its translation: CASSVALGVANEKLFF.

The chain couples TRBV5-1 to TRBJ2-3; no reliable D call. The CDR3 length is 14 residues. V was shortened by 4 bases and J by 2 bases, with 11 bases between the two germline ends. Germline CDR1 reads SGHRS; CDR2 reads YFSETQ. The CDR3, as DNA: TGCGCCAGCAGCCCTGGGGAACCCACAGATACGCAGTATTTT. Encoded protein: CASSPGEPTDTQYF.

The gene calls are TRBV20-1 and TRBJ2-5; 11 bases are a match to TRBD2. After removal of 2 bases from V and 4 bases from J, the junction contained 12 bases not matched to a gene. CDR1 is DFQATT, CDR2 SNEGSKA, per germline (reference sequence). The CDR3 length is 17 residues. CDR3 in amino acids: CSARHPNLSGGAETQYF. The CDR3, as DNA: TGCAGTGCTAGACACCCAAACCTTAGCGGGGGGGCAGAGACCCAGTACTTC.

This clonotype was observed a handful of times. The chain is built from TRBV7-9 and TRBJ2-7, with D possibly TRBD2 on 5 matching bases. The CDR3 extends over 12 amino acids. Between the trimmed V and J ends, which lost 8 bases and 1 base, there was a span of 9 bases. Per the germline V gene, CDR1 is SEHNR and CDR2 is FQNEAQ (reference sequence). CDR3 region: CASGGPSYEQYF. DNA of the CDR3: TGTGCCAGCGGCGGGCCATCCTACGAGCAGTACTTC.